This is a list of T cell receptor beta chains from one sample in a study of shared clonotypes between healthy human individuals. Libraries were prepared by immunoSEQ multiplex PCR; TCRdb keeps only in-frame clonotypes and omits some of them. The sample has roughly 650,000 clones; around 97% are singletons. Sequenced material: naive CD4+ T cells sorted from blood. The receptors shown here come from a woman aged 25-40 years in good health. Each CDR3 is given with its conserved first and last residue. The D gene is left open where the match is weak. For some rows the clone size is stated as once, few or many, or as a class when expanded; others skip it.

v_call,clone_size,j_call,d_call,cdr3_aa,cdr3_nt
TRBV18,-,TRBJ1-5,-,CASSPPGPQPQHF,TGTGCCAGCTCACCACCGGGCCCACAGCCCCAGCATTTT
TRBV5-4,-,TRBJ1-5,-,CASSQQGSNQPQHF,TGTGCCAGCAGCCAGCAGGGGAGCAATCAGCCCCAGCATTTT
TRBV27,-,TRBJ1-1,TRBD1,CASSVTGGGTEAFF,TGTGCCAGCAGTGTAACAGGGGGCGGCACTGAAGCTTTCTTT
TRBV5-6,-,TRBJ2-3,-,CASSLYGYTDTQYF,TGTGCCAGCAGCTTGTACGGCTACACAGATACGCAGTATTTT
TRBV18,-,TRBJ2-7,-,CASSPIFSYEQYF,TGTGCCAGCTCACCAATCTTTTCCTACGAGCAGTACTTC
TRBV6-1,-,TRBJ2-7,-,CASTLGGQGDEQYF,TGTGCCAGCACTTTAGGGGGGCAGGGCGACGAGCAGTACTTC
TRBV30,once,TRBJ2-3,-,CAWDLATTDTQYF,TGTGCCTGGGATCTAGCAACCACAGATACGCAGTATTTT
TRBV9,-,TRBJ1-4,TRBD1,CASSGNPGQRNEKLFF,TGTGCCAGCAGCGGCAACCCGGGACAGAGAAATGAAAAACTGTTTTTT
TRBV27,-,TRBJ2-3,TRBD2,CASSSSTSGNVEDTQYF,TGTGCCAGCAGTTCCTCGACTAGCGGGAACGTGGAAGATACGCAGTATTTT
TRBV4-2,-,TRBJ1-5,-,CASSQDRGSNQPQHF,TGTGCCAGCAGCCAAGATCGGGGTAGCAATCAGCCCCAGCATTTT
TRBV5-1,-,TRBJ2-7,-,CASSLEEGPYEQYF,TGCGCCAGCAGCTTGGAGGAGGGGCCCTACGAGCAGTACTTC
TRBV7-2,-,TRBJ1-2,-,CASSEGGRDYGYTF,TGTGCCAGCAGCGAGGGGGGAAGGGACTATGGCTACACCTTC
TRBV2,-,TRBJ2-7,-,CASSERSRRANEQYF,TGTGCCAGCAGTGAGAGGTCCAGGCGGGCTAACGAGCAGTACTTC
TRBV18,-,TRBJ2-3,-,CASSPWGTTDTQYF,TGTGCCAGCTCACCTTGGGGTACCACAGATACGCAGTATTTT
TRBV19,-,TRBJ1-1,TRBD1,CATLDRGSRMNTEAFF,TGTGCCACTTTGGACAGGGGAAGTAGGATGAACACTGAAGCTTTCTTT
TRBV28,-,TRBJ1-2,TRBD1,CASSLGATGGYGYTF,TGTGCCAGCAGTTTGGGGGCGACAGGGGGCTATGGCTACACCTTC
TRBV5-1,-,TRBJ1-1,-,CASSLVTNGNTEAFF,TGCGCCAGCAGCTTGGTCACCAATGGGAACACTGAAGCTTTCTTT
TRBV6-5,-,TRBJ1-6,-,CASSLEPIYNSPLHF,TGTGCCAGCAGTTTGGAACCGATCTATAATTCACCCCTCCACTTT
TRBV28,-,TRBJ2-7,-,CASTPLRLKYYEQYF,TGTGCCAGCACCCCCCTGAGACTAAAGTACTACGAGCAGTACTTC
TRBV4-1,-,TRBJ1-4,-,CASSQATGGEGYEKLFF,TGCGCCAGCAGCCAAGCAACCGGCGGGGAGGGTTATGAAAAACTGTTTTTT
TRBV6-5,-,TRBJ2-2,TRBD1,CASRPGTGLTGELFF,TGTGCCAGCAGGCCCGGGACAGGGCTCACCGGGGAGCTGTTTTTT
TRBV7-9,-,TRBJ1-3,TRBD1,CASSATGGKGNTIYF,TGTGCCAGCAGCGCTACAGGGGGGAAAGGAAACACCATATATTTT
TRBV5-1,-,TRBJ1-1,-,CASANKTGTGTEAFF,TGCGCCAGTGCCAACAAGACGGGGACGGGTACTGAAGCTTTCTTT
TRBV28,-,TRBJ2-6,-,CASSRGGLLSGANVLTF,TGTGCCAGCAGCCGAGGGGGACTACTCTCTGGGGCCAACGTCCTGACTTTC
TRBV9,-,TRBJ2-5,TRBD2,CASSVISGRVETQYF,TGTGCCAGCAGCGTAATAAGCGGGAGGGTGGAGACCCAGTACTTC
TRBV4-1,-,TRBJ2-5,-,CASSQGWDVETQYF,TGCGCCAGCAGCCAAGGGTGGGACGTCGAGACCCAGTACTTC
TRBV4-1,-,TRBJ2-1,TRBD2,CASSPVDSGRYNEQFF,TGCGCCAGCAGCCCCGTCGACAGCGGGAGGTACAATGAGCAGTTCTTC
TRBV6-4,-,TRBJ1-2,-,CASSERPGPPSIHGYTF,TGTGCCAGCAGTGAACGGCCGGGACCCCCTTCCATTCATGGCTACACCTTC
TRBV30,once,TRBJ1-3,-,CAWTLEGIYSGNTIYF,TGTGCCTGGACTCTGGAGGGGATCTACTCTGGAAACACCATATATTTT
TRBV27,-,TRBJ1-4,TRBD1,CASSLGQVRGNEKLFF,TGTGCCAGCAGTCTTGGACAGGTCCGAGGTAATGAAAAACTGTTTTTT
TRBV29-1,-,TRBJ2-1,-,CSVALQDSSYNEQFF,TGCAGCGTCGCGCTACAGGATAGCTCCTACAATGAGCAGTTCTTC
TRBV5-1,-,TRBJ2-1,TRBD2,CASSQAASGTDNEQFF,TGCGCCAGCAGCCAGGCGGCTAGCGGGACCGACAATGAGCAGTTCTTC
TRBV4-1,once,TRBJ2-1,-,CASSQLVGLPPHNEQFF,TGCGCCAGCAGCCAATTGGTTGGACTGCCTCCCCACAATGAGCAGTTCTTC
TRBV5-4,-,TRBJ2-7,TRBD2,CASSRGLAGGGTYEQYF,TGTGCCAGCAGCCGCGGACTAGCGGGCGGTGGGACCTACGAGCAGTACTTC
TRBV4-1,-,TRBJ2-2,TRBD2,CASSQGVISGLAGARDTGELFF,TGCGCCAGCAGCCAAGGAGTAATCTCGGGACTAGCGGGAGCCAGAGACACCGGGGAGCTGTTTTTT
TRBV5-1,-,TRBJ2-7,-,CASSPAPGSYEQYF,TGCGCCAGCAGCCCGGCGCCTGGTTCCTACGAGCAGTACTTC
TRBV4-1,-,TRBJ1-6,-,CASSQELSRSPLHF,TGCGCCAGCAGCCAAGAACTCTCGCGGTCACCCCTCCACTTT
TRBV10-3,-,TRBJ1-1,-,CAISESDGYGEAFF,TGTGCCATCAGTGAGTCGGATGGATATGGGGAAGCTTTCTTT
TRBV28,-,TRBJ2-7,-,CASSPLRPYEQYF,TGTGCCAGCAGTCCCCTCCGCCCCTACGAGCAGTACTTC
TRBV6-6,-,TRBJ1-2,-,CASSYSGRGDYGYTF,TGTGCCAGCAGTTACTCGGGGAGGGGGGACTATGGCTACACCTTC
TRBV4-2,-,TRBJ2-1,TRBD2,CASSQDPGLADSYNEQFF,TGTGCCAGCAGCCAAGACCCGGGACTAGCGGACTCCTACAATGAGCAGTTCTTC
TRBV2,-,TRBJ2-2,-,CASSESGLLYTGELFF,TGTGCCAGCAGTGAATCTGGACTACTCTACACCGGGGAGCTGTTTTTT
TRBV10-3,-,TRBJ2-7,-,CAISDPDSYEQYF,TGTGCCATCAGTGACCCTGACTCCTACGAGCAGTACTTC
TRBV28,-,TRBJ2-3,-,CASSLIGGGPQDTQYF,TGTGCCAGCAGTTTGATTGGGGGGGGGCCCCAAGATACGCAGTATTTT
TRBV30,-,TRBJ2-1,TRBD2,CAWIPTSGFYNEQFF,TGTGCCTGGATTCCGACTAGCGGATTTTACAATGAGCAGTTCTTC
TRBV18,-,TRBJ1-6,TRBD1,CASSPLQGDSPLHF,TGTGCCAGCTCACCACTACAGGGGGACTCACCCCTCCACTTT
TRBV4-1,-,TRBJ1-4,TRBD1,CASSQEGGGGAGKLFF,TGCGCCAGCAGCCAAGAAGGAGGGGGCGGGGCGGGAAAACTGTTTTTT
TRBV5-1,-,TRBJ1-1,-,CASSEIPSGQKGIF,TGCGCCAGCAGTGAGATACCCTCCGGACAGAAAGGTATCTTT
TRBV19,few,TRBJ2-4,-,CASSLPDRKNIQYF,TGTGCCAGTAGTCTGCCGGACAGAAAAAACATTCAGTACTTC
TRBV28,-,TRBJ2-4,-,CASSPGAVSKNIQYF,TGTGCCAGCAGCCCTGGGGCTGTGTCCAAAAACATTCAGTACTTC
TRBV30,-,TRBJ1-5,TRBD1,CAQGQGSNQPQHF,TGTGCCCAAGGACAGGGGAGCAATCAGCCCCAGCATTTT
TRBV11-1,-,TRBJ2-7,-,CASSLVEQYF,TGTGCCAGCAGCTTAGTCGAGCAGTACTTC
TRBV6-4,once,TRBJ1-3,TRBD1,CAIRLPGQRFSGNTIYF,TGTGCCATCCGGCTCCCGGGACAGAGGTTCTCTGGAAACACCATATATTTT
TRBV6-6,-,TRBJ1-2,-,CASRSQGRSYGYTF,TGTGCCAGCAGATCGCAGGGGAGGAGCTATGGCTACACCTTC
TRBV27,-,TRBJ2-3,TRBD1,CASSYHGTGGPARYF,TGTGCCAGCAGTTATCACGGGACAGGGGGACCCGCACGGTATTTT
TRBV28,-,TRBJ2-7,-,CASSGWREDEQYF,TGTGCCAGCAGCGGGTGGAGGGAAGACGAGCAGTACTTC
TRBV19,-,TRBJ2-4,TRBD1,CASRARSGTGGNIQYF,TGTGCCAGTAGAGCCCGATCCGGGACAGGAGGGAACATTCAGTACTTC
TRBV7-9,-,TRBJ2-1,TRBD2,CASSLSLAGGQNNEQFF,TGTGCCAGCAGCTTGTCACTAGCGGGAGGACAAAACAATGAGCAGTTCTTC
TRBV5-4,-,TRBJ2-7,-,CASSLAKSSGSHEQYF,TGTGCCAGCAGCTTGGCCAAATCCAGCGGGTCCCACGAGCAGTACTTC
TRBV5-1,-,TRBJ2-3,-,CASSFVGFSTDTQYF,TGCGCCAGCAGCTTTGTCGGGTTCAGCACAGATACGCAGTATTTT